This TCR beta chain was captured in a study of T cell responses to AZD1222 COVID-19 vaccine. The germline V and J ends were trimmed by 6 bases and 3 bases, with 9 bases remaining between them. The CDR3 extends over 12 amino acids. Germline CDR1 reads SNHLY; CDR2 reads FYNNEI. Study results and caveats: Spike as a whole was targeted by vaccine-associated CD4 TCRs, dominant at 160-218 and 743-854.

In regard to this clone: The antigen is not known.

Repertoires were generated with immunoSEQ multiplex PCR, while TCRdb's copy carries only in-frame clones and drops some. The sample gives about 150,000 clones, roughly nine tenths of which show up once; approximately 1.5% is in the top ten. The chain links TRBV2 to TRBJ2-7; D remains unclear. Material: peripheral blood, obtained on day 0 of AZD1222 vaccination. The clonotype was recovered from an adult in good health. CDR3 DNA: TGTGCCAGCAGCGAACTGGACTACGAGCAGTACTTC. The encoded protein is CASSELDYEQYF.